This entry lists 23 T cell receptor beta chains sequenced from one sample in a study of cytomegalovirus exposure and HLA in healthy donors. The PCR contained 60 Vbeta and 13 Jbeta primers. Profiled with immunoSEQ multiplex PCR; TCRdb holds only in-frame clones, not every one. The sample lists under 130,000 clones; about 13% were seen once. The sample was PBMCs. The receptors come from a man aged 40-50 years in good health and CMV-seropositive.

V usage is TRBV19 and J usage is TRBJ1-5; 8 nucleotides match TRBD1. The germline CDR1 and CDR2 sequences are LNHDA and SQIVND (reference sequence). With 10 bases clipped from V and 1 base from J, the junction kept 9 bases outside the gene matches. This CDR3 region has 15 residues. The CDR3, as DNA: TGTGCCACTAGAGACAGGGGAGGGAGCAATCAGCCCCAGCATTTT. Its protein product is CATRDRGGSNQPQHF. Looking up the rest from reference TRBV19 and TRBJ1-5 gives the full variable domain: DGGITQSPKYLFRKEGQNVTLSCEQNLNHDAMYWYRQDPGQGLRLIYYSQIVNDFQKGDIAEGYSVSREKKESFPLTVTSAQKNPTAFYLCATRDRGGSNQPQHFGDGTRLSIL.

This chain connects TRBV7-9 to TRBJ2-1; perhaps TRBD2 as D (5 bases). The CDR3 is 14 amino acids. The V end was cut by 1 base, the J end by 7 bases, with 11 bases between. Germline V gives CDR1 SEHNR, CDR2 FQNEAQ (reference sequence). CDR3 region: CASSLEPGGNEQFF. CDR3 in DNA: TGTGCCAGCAGCTTAGAACCCGGAGGAAATGAGCAGTTCTTC.

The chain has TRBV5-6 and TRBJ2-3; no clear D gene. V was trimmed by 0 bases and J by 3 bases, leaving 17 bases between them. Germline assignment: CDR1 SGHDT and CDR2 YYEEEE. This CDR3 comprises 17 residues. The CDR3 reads CASSLERLKFGTDTQYF. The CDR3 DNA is TGTGCCAGCAGCTTGGAACGCCTAAAGTTCGGGACAGATACGCAGTATTTT.

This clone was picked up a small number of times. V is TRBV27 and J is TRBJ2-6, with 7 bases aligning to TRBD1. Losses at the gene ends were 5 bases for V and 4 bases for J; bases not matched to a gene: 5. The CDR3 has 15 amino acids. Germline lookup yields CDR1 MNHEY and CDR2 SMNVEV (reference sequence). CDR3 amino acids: CASSNRGAGANVLTF. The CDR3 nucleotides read TGTGCCAGCAGTAACAGGGGCGCCGGGGCCAACGTCCTGACTTTC.

The CDR3 here is CASSARDNSYEQYF. The CDR3 DNA reads TGTGCCAGCAGTGCCCGGGACAACTCCTACGAGCAGTACTTC. This chain connects TRBV2 to TRBJ2-7, with TRBD1 as a possible D gene (6 bases). Germline CDR1 is SNHLY and CDR2 is FYNNEI. The CDR3 extends over 14 amino acids. V gave up 4 bases and J gave up 0 bases, with 10 bases separating them.

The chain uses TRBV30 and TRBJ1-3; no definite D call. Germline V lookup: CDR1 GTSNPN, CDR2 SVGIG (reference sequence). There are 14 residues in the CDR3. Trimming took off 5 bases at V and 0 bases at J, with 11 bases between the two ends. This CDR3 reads CAWVVGSSGNTIYF. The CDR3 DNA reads TGTGCCTGGGTCGTCGGGTCCTCTGGAAACACCATATATTTT. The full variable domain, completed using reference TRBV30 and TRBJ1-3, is SQTIHQWPATLVQPVGSPLSLECTVEGTSNPNLYWYRQAAGRGLQLLFYSVGIGQISSEVPQNLSASRPQDRQFILSSKKLLLSDSGFYLCAWVVGSSGNTIYFGEGSWLTVV.

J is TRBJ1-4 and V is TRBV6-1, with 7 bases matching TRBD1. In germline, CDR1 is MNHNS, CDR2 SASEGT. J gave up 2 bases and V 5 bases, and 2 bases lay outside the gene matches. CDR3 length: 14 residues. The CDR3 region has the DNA TGTGCCAGCAGTTTACAGGGGACTAATGAAAAACTGTTTTTT. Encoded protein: CASSLQGTNEKLFF.

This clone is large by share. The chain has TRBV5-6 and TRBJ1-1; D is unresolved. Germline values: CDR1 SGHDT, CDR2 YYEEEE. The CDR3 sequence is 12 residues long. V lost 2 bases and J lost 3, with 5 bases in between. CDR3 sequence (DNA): TGTGCCAGCAGCTTCAGATACACTGAAGCTTTCTTT. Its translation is CASSFRYTEAFF.

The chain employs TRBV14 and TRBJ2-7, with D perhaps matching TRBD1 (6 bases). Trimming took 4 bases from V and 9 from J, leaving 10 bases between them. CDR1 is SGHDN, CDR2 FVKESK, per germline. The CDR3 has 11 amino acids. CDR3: CASSLRGGQYF. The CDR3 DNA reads TGTGCCAGCAGCCTTCGAGGGGGGCAGTACTTC.

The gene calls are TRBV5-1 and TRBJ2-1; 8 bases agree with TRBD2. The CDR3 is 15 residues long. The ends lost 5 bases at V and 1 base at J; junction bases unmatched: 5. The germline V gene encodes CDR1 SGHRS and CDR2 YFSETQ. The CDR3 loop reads CASSKAGVSYNEQFF. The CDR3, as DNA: TGCGCCAGCAGTAAAGCGGGAGTTTCCTACAATGAGCAGTTCTTC.

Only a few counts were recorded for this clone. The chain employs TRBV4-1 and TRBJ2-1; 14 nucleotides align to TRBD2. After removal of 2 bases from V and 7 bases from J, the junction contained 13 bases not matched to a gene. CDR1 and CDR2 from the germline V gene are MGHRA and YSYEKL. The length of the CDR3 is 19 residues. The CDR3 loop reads CASSQNLPGLAGVRNEQFF. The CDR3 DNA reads TGCGCCAGCAGCCAAAACCTCCCGGGACTAGCGGGAGTTCGAAATGAGCAGTTCTTC.

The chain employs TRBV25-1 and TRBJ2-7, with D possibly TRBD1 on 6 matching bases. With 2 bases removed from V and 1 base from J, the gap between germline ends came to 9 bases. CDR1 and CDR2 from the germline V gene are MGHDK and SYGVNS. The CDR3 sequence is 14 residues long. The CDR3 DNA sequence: TGTGCCAGCAGTGAACTCGGGACATCCTACGAGCAGTACTTC. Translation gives CASSELGTSYEQYF.

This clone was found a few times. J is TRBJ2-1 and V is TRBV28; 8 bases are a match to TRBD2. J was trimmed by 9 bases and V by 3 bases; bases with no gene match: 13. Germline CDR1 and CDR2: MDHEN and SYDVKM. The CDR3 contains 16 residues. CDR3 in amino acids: CASSFIGGLDSFEQFF. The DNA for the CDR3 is TGTGCCAGCAGTTTCATCGGGGGACTAGACTCTTTTGAGCAGTTCTTC.

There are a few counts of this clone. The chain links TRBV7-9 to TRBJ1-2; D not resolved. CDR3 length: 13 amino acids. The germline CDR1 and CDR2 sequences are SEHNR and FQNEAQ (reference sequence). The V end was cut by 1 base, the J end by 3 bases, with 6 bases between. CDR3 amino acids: CASSLGLDYGYTF. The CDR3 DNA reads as TGTGCCAGCAGCTTAGGACTAGACTATGGCTACACCTTC.

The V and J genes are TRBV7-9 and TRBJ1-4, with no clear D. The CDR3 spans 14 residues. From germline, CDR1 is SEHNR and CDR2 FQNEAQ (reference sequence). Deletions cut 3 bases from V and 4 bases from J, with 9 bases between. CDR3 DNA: TGTGCCAGCAGCTTTCTACGGGGTAATGAAAAACTGTTTTTT. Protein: CASSFLRGNEKLFF.

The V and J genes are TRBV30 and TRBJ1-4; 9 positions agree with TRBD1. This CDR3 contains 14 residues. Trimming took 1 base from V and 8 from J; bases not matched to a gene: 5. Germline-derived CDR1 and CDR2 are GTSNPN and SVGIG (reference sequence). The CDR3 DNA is TGTGCCTGGAGTGCGGACAGGGGTGAGGAAAAACTGTTTTTT. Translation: CAWSADRGEEKLFF. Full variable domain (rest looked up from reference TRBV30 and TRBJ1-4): SQTIHQWPATLVQPVGSPLSLECTVEGTSNPNLYWYRQAAGRGLQLLFYSVGIGQISSEVPQNLSASRPQDRQFILSSKKLLLSDSGFYLCAWSADRGEEKLFFGSGTQLSVL.

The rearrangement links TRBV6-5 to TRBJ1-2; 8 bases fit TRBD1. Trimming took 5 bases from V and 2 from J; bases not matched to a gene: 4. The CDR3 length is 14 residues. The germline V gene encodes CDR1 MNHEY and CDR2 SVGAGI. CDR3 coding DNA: TGTGCCAGCAGTCTTCACAGGGGGAACTATGGCTACACCTTC. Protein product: CASSLHRGNYGYTF.

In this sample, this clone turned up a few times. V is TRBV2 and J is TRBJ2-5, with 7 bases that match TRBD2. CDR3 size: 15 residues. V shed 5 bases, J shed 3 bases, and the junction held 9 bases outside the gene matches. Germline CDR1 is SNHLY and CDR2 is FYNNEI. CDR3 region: CASSPRRTSKETQYF. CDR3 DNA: TGTGCCAGCAGTCCTCGAAGGACTAGTAAAGAGACCCAGTACTTC.

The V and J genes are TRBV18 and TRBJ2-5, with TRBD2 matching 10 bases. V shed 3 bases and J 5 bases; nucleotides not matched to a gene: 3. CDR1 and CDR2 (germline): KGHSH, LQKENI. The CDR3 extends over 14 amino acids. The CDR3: CASSPLAGDETQYF. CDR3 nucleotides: TGTGCCAGCTCACCCCTAGCGGGAGACGAGACCCAGTACTTC.

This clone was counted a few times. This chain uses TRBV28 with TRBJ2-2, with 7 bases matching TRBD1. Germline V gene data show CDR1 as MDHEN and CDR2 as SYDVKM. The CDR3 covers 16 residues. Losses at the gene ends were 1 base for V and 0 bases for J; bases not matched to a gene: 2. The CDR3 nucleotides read TGTGCCAGCAGTTTATTCGGACAGGCGAACACCGGGGAGCTGTTTTTT. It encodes CASSLFGQANTGELFF.

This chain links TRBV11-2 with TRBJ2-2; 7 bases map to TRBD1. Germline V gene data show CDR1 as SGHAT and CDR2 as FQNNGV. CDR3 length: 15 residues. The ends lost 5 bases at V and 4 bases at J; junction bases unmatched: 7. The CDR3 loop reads CASSRQGLGTGELFF. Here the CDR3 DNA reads TGTGCCAGCAGCCGACAGGGTCTCGGCACCGGGGAGCTGTTTTTT.

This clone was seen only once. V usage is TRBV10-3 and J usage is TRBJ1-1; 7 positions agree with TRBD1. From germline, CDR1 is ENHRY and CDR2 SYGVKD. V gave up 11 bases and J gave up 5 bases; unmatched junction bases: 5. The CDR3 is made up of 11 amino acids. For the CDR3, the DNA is TGTGCCGCCCAGGGGGAGACTGAAGCTTTCTTT. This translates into CAAQGETEAFF.

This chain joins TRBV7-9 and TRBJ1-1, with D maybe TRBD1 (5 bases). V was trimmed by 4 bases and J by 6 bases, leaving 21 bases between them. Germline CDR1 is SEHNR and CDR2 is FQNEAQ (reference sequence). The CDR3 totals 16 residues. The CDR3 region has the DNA TGTGCCAGCAGCTCGGCGGGGGACTCCCGGGGGGCTGAAGCTTTCTTT. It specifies CASSSAGDSRGAEAFF.